The subject of this entry is one T cell receptor (beta chain). Its target is not known. The data belong to a study of cytomegalovirus exposure and HLA in healthy donors. The method was immunoSEQ multiplex PCR; TCRdb's version includes in-frame clones alone and lacks a portion of them. In the table there are a few hundred thousand clones, 86% of which are singletons. The CDR3 extends over 16 amino acids. In germline, CDR1 is SGDLS, CDR2 YYNGEE. V was trimmed by 6 bases and J by 2 bases, leaving 21 bases between them. Findings and caveats of the study: A few CMV-associated chains proved CMV antigen-specific in vitro.

This receptor was identified in a woman aged 18-29 years in good health and CMV-seronegative. Sequencing was done on a sample of PBMCs. The chain is built from TRBV9 and TRBJ2-7; D might be TRBD2 (7 bases). CDR3 region: CASTPGAGVGTYEQYF. CDR3 sequence (DNA): TGTGCCAGCACCCCGGGGGCGGGAGTTGGAACCTACGAGCAGTACTTC. The full variable domain, its missing parts supplied by reference TRBV9 and TRBJ2-7, is DSGVTQTPKHLITATGQRVTLRCSPRSGDLSVYWYQQSLDQGLQFLIQYYNGEERAKGNILERFSAQQFPDLHSELNLSSLELGDSALYFCASTPGAGVGTYEQYFGPGTRLTVT.